The rows below give T cell receptor beta chains drawn from one sample of a study of CD8+ T cells in alopecia areata. Method: immunoSEQ multiplex PCR; TCRdb's copy keeps in-frame clones and lacks some. The table has roughly 130,000 clones, roughly 61% seen once; the top ten hold under 5%. The specimen comprised CD4+ T cells sorted from blood, sampled at week 0. These receptors were taken from a human donor with alopecia areata. The CDR3 runs from the conserved cysteine through the conserved F or W. D genes are given only for firm matches. A row's size may be missing; if present it is once, few, many or a size class.

>TRBJ1-2|TRBV25-1|few|-
TGTGCCAGCAGTGATAGACCCTATGGCTACACCTTC
CASSDRPYGYTF
>TRBJ1-1|TRBV5-1|few|-
TGCGCCAGCAGCTTGGGCGGAATCACTGAAGCTTTCTTT
CASSLGGITEAFF
>TRBJ1-5|TRBV6-6|-|-
TGTGCCAGCAGTGATTACTACAGCAATCAGCCCCAGCATTTT
CASSDYYSNQPQHF
>TRBJ2-1|TRBV7-9|-|TRBD2
TGTGCCAGCAGCTCCACAGATCTAGCGGGAAGATCCTACAATGAGCAGTTCTTC
CASSSTDLAGRSYNEQFF
>TRBJ1-2|TRBV9|few|-
TGTGCCAGCAGCGGGACAGAAGTCTATGGCTACACCTTC
CASSGTEVYGYTF
>TRBJ1-3|TRBV29-1|-|-
TGCAGCGTTGAATGGCGGGGACGGGGAAACACCATATATTTT
CSVEWRGRGNTIYF
>TRBJ2-1|TRBV4-3|-|TRBD2
TGCGCCAGCAGCCAAGTTCCTAGCGGGAGGTTCTACAATGAGCAGTTCTTC
CASSQVPSGRFYNEQFF
>TRBJ2-1|TRBV5-6|-|TRBD1
TGTGCCAGCAGTAGGGGACAGGATGGCGATGAGCAGTTCTTC
CASSRGQDGDEQFF
>TRBJ2-3|TRBV7-2|-|-
TGTGCCAGCAGCGGGCCCGGGACCAACATTGGCACAGATACGCAGTATTTT
CASSGPGTNIGTDTQYF
>TRBJ2-7|TRBV7-8|few|TRBD1
TGTGCCAGCAGCCCTTACCAAACAGGGGGCAGGTACGAGCAGTACTTC
CASSPYQTGGRYEQYF
>TRBJ2-7|TRBV11-2|-|-
TGTGCCAGCAGCGGGCTCAGGGTGTACGAGCAGTACTTC
CASSGLRVYEQYF
>TRBJ1-2|TRBV7-2|-|-
TGTGCCAGCAGCCGATATCAGGACAGAGAATATGGCTACACCTTC
CASSRYQDREYGYTF
>TRBJ2-7|TRBV7-2|few|TRBD1
TGTGCCAGCAGCAGACGGGACAGGGAGGGCGAGCAGTACTTC
CASSRRDREGEQYF
>TRBJ2-5|TRBV9|-|TRBD2
TGTGCCAGCAGCGTGTCGGCTAGCGGGAGGGCACAAGAGACCCAGTACTTC
CASSVSASGRAQETQYF
>TRBJ2-5|TRBV7-2|-|TRBD2
TGTGCCAGCAGCTTAGGGCGGGAGGGCCGGAAGACCCAGTACTTC
CASSLGREGRKTQYF
>TRBJ2-3|TRBV25-1|once|-
TGTGCCAGCAGTGAATTGCCCCATACGCAGTATTTT
CASSELPHTQYF
>TRBJ2-7|TRBV10-3|few|TRBD1
TGTGCCATTAAACCCGGGACAGGCTCCTACGAGCAGTACTTC
CAIKPGTGSYEQYF
>TRBJ1-2|TRBV5-8|few|TRBD1
TGTGCCAGCAGAAGGAGGGGGCTCGGAGGCTACACCTTC
CASRRRGLGGYTF
>TRBJ1-2|TRBV27|-|-
TGTGCCAGCCAGGGGCGACCGTATGGCTACACCTTC
CASQGRPYGYTF
>TRBJ2-7|TRBV5-1|-|TRBD1
TGCGCCAGCAGACTCCAGACAGGGAAGGAGGCCTACGAGCAGTACTTC
CASRLQTGKEAYEQYF
>TRBJ2-5|TRBV10-3|-|-
TGTGCCATCGGGGGGGCCCCGGACCCAGAGACCCAGTACTTC
CAIGGAPDPETQYF
>TRBJ1-4|TRBV7-2|-|-
TGTGCCAGCAGCTCACAGACGGTGTCCCATGAAAAACTGTTTTTT
CASSSQTVSHEKLFF
>TRBJ2-7|TRBV9|few|-
TGTGCCAGCAGCGTAGGCCGTAACAACGAGCAGTACTTC
CASSVGRNNEQYF
>TRBJ2-5|TRBV9|few|-
TGTGCCAGCAGCGTAGAGTCCCAGGGCCAGACCCAGTACTTC
CASSVESQGQTQYF
>TRBJ1-2|TRBV9|once|TRBD1
TGTGCCAGCAGCGTAGAAGGGACAGGCTATGGCTACACCTTC
CASSVEGTGYGYTF
>TRBJ2-7|TRBV15|-|TRBD2
TGTGCCACCAGCAGAGGACGAGCGCCTAGCGGGAACCCCTACGAGCAGTACTTC
CATSRGRAPSGNPYEQYF
>TRBJ2-3|TRBV29-1|-|-
TGCAGCGTTGCTCAGGATCCCACAGATACGCAGTATTTT
CSVAQDPTDTQYF
>TRBJ2-5|TRBV4-3|-|-
TGCGCCAGCAGCCGCGAGGGACTCTCCCTGGAGACCCAGTACTTC
CASSREGLSLETQYF
>TRBJ1-4|TRBV7-2|-|-
TGTGCCAGCAGCTACAGGGAAGAGGAAAAACTGTTTTTT
CASSYREEEKLFF
>TRBJ2-1|TRBV7-2|once|-
TGTGCCAGCAGCCCGGGACCAACCAATGAGCAGTTCTTC
CASSPGPTNEQFF
>TRBJ2-3|TRBV2|-|TRBD2
TGTGCCAGCAGGGCGGGACTAGTTGACGCAGATACGCAGTATTTT
CASRAGLVDADTQYF
>TRBJ2-3|TRBV7-8|-|-
TGTGCCAGCAGCCCGCTCTGGCAGGGGAGCACAGATACGCAGTATTTT
CASSPLWQGSTDTQYF
>TRBJ1-1|TRBV18|few|TRBD1
TGTGCCAGCTCTCCCGTACCCGATTTGAGCGCAGGACAGGGCGTGAACACTGAAGCTTTCTTT
CASSPVPDLSAGQGVNTEAFF
>TRBJ2-2|TRBV15|-|TRBD2
TGTGCCACCAGGGAGGCTAGCGGGACGGCGAACACCGGGGAGCTGTTTTTT
CATREASGTANTGELFF
>TRBJ2-3|TRBV5-1|-|-
TGCGCCAGCAGCTTAGGTCAGTACACAGATACGCAGTATTTT
CASSLGQYTDTQYF
>TRBJ2-6|TRBV9|-|-
TGTGCCAGCAGCGTAGGGGGCGAAGGATCTGGGGCCAACGTCCTGACTTTC
CASSVGGEGSGANVLTF
>TRBJ2-2|TRBV27|-|-
TGTGCCAGCACTAACCCGAACACCGGGGAGCTGTTTTTC
CASTNPNTGELFF
>TRBJ2-7|TRBV30|-|-
TGTGCCTGGAGTCGAGGGGGTCAGTCTCTGCCGGCGCAGTACTTC
CAWSRGGQSLPAQYF
>TRBJ2-3|TRBV10-2|-|-
TGCGCCAGCAGCATAGGGGGCACAGATACGCAGTATTTT
CASSIGGTDTQYF
>TRBJ1-1|TRBV19|few|-
TGTGCCAGTACTCTGTGGGGAGTAAACACTGAAGCTTTCTTT
CASTLWGVNTEAFF
>TRBJ2-3|TRBV6-5|-|-
TGTGCCAGCAGGGAACGGGGGCACCGCACAGATACGCAGTATTTT
CASRERGHRTDTQYF
>TRBJ1-1|TRBV7-2|few|TRBD1
TGTGCCAGCAGTTGGGGACAGAACGCTGAAGCTTTCTTT
CASSWGQNAEAFF
>TRBJ2-3|TRBV7-9|-|TRBD1
TGTGCCAGCAGCTCCGGGACAGGGACTAGCACAGATACGCAGTATTTT
CASSSGTGTSTDTQYF
>TRBJ2-3|TRBV5-1|-|TRBD2
TGCGCCAGCAGCACGGGACTAGCGGGAGTCGTAGATACGCAGTATTTT
CASSTGLAGVVDTQYF
>TRBJ1-2|TRBV28|few|-
TGTGCCAGCAGTTCCGCGGGACTGGTTTATGGCTACACCTTC
CASSSAGLVYGYTF
>TRBJ2-5|TRBV5-1|-|-
TGCGCCAGCAGTTATTTGACAGCCAGCCAAGAGACCCAGTACTTC
CASSYLTASQETQYF
>TRBJ2-1|TRBV10-3|-|-
TGTGCCATCACAGTTTCTACGGGAAGCTCCTACAATGAGCAGTTCTTC
CAITVSTGSSYNEQFF
>TRBJ2-1|TRBV9|-|-
TGTGCCTCAAACGCGGGCGGGGCCACCTACAATGAGCAGTTCTTC
CASNAGGATYNEQFF
>TRBJ2-5|TRBV2|-|-
TGTGCCAGCATCAGGTACCAAGAGACCCAGTACTTC
CASIRYQETQYF
>TRBJ2-3|TRBV6-5|few|-
TGTGCCAGCAGGTCTCCTCGCCATACGCAGTATTTT
CASRSPRHTQYF
>TRBJ2-2|TRBV30|-|-
TGTGCCTGGAGGCCACAGTACACCGGGGAGCTGTTTTTT
CAWRPQYTGELFF
>TRBJ2-7|TRBV13|-|TRBD1
TGTGCCAGCTCAACCGGGACAGGAGTAACCTACGAGCAGTACTTC
CASSTGTGVTYEQYF
>TRBJ1-6|TRBV7-9|-|-
TGTGCCAGCAGCATCCTCCGGGCCCCAGCCCTCCACTTT
CASSILRAPALHF
>TRBJ2-2|TRBV5-5|few|TRBD2
TGTGCCAGCAGCCTTAGCGGGGACACCGGGGAGCTGTTTTTT
CASSLSGDTGELFF
>TRBJ2-7|TRBV18|-|-
TGTGCCAGCTCACCTGGGTATGGGACCTACGAGCAGTACTTC
CASSPGYGTYEQYF